This is a list of T cell receptor beta chains from one sample in a study of cytomegalovirus exposure and HLA in healthy donors. The method was immunoSEQ multiplex PCR; TCRdb's version includes in-frame clones alone and lacks a portion of them. The sample has about 160,000 clones, roughly four fifths seen once; the top ten hold 0.96%. Material for sequencing was PBMCs. These receptors originate from a girl aged 2 to 10 in good health and CMV-seropositive. CDR3s include the opening cysteine and the closing phenylalanine or tryptophan. Fields, in order: J gene, clone size, CDR3 length, V gene, D gene, CDR3 protein, CDR3 DNA. A D gene is named only where the DNA matches it firmly. Part of the rows lack a size; the others show once, few, many or a class for expanded clones.

j_gene: TRBJ2-1; abundance: .; len: 14; v_gene: TRBV5-1; d_gene: TRBD1; CDR3aa: CASSPETGGGTQFF; CDR3nt: TGCGCCAGCAGCCCGGAAACAGGGGGAGGCACACAGTTCTTC
j_gene: TRBJ1-1; abundance: .; len: 15; v_gene: TRBV5-6; d_gene: TRBD1; CDR3aa: CASSLKPTGSPEAFF; CDR3nt: TGTGCCAGCAGCTTAAAGCCGACAGGGAGCCCTGAAGCTTTCTTT
j_gene: TRBJ2-7; abundance: .; len: 17; v_gene: TRBV5-6; d_gene: TRBD2; CDR3aa: CASSLGLAGVFPNEQYF; CDR3nt: TGTGCCAGCAGCTTGGGACTAGCGGGAGTCTTTCCCAACGAGCAGTACTTC
j_gene: TRBJ1-5; abundance: .; len: 15; v_gene: TRBV6-1; d_gene: .; CDR3aa: CASSEGTGGEQPQHF; CDR3nt: TGTGCCAGCAGTGAAGGGACCGGGGGAGAACAGCCCCAGCATTTT
j_gene: TRBJ1-1; abundance: few; len: 17; v_gene: TRBV11-1; d_gene: .; CDR3aa: CASSETPFMTWNSEAFF; CDR3nt: TGTGCCAGCAGCGAGACCCCCTTTATGACCTGGAACAGTGAAGCTTTCTTT
j_gene: TRBJ2-7; abundance: once; len: 12; v_gene: TRBV28; d_gene: TRBD2; CDR3aa: CASREGRNEQYF; CDR3nt: TGTGCCAGCCGGGAGGGGCGGAACGAGCAGTACTTC
j_gene: TRBJ1-1; abundance: .; len: 11; v_gene: TRBV29-1; d_gene: .; CDR3aa: CSGGEHTEAFF; CDR3nt: TGCAGCGGGGGAGAGCACACTGAAGCTTTCTTT
j_gene: TRBJ2-6; abundance: .; len: 18; v_gene: TRBV27; d_gene: TRBD1; CDR3aa: CASSFYPGQGFGANVLTF; CDR3nt: TGTGCCAGCAGTTTCTACCCGGGACAGGGGTTTGGGGCCAACGTCCTGACTTTC
j_gene: TRBJ1-6; abundance: .; len: 14; v_gene: TRBV30; d_gene: .; CDR3aa: CAWSGGRTNSPLHF; CDR3nt: TGTGCCTGGAGTGGGGGGCGGACTAATTCACCCCTCCACTTT
j_gene: TRBJ2-7; abundance: few; len: 16; v_gene: TRBV7-2; d_gene: TRBD1; CDR3aa: CASSAQPGQGSYEQYF; CDR3nt: TGTGCCAGCAGCGCTCAACCGGGACAGGGATCCTACGAGCAGTACTTC
j_gene: TRBJ1-4; abundance: .; len: 14; v_gene: TRBV5-4; d_gene: TRBD1; CDR3aa: CASSRDRGREKLFF; CDR3nt: TGTGCCAGCAGCCGGGACAGGGGGAGGGAAAAACTGTTTTTT
j_gene: TRBJ1-1; abundance: .; len: 15; v_gene: TRBV2; d_gene: .; CDR3aa: CASSQTGQQGTEAFF; CDR3nt: TGTGCCAGCAGTCAAACCGGACAGCAGGGCACTGAAGCTTTCTTT
j_gene: TRBJ2-1; abundance: .; len: 12; v_gene: TRBV29-1; d_gene: TRBD1; CDR3aa: CSVGQSYNEQFF; CDR3nt: TGCAGCGTGGGACAGTCCTACAATGAGCAGTTCTTC
j_gene: TRBJ2-1; abundance: .; len: 13; v_gene: TRBV7-3; d_gene: TRBD2; CDR3aa: CASSFGTNNEQFF; CDR3nt: TGTGCCAGCAGCTTCGGGACTAACAATGAGCAGTTCTTC
j_gene: TRBJ2-3; abundance: .; len: 14; v_gene: TRBV6-4; d_gene: TRBD2; CDR3aa: CASSVLAGADTQYF; CDR3nt: TGTGCCAGCAGTGTCCTAGCGGGCGCAGATACGCAGTATTTT
j_gene: TRBJ2-2; abundance: .; len: 17; v_gene: TRBV5-1; d_gene: TRBD2; CDR3aa: CASRGLAGGTNTGELFF; CDR3nt: TGCGCCAGCAGGGGACTAGCGGGAGGGACTAACACCGGGGAGCTGTTTTTT
j_gene: TRBJ1-1; abundance: .; len: 13; v_gene: TRBV19; d_gene: .; CDR3aa: CASSGGAGTEAFF; CDR3nt: TGTGCCAGTAGTGGGGGCGCCGGGACTGAAGCTTTCTTT
j_gene: TRBJ2-7; abundance: .; len: 15; v_gene: TRBV5-4; d_gene: TRBD1; CDR3aa: CASSHRDRVTYEQYF; CDR3nt: TGTGCCAGCAGCCACCGGGACAGAGTTACCTACGAGCAGTACTTC
j_gene: TRBJ2-7; abundance: few; len: 16; v_gene: TRBV4-2; d_gene: .; CDR3aa: CASSQEEGTPSYEQYF; CDR3nt: TGTGCCAGCAGCCAAGAAGAGGGAACCCCTTCCTACGAGCAGTACTTC
j_gene: TRBJ2-7; abundance: .; len: 18; v_gene: TRBV7-9; d_gene: .; CDR3aa: CASSRQDSRDSYTYEQYF; CDR3nt: TGTGCCAGCAGCCGCCAAGACAGCCGGGACTCTTATACCTACGAGCAGTACTTC
j_gene: TRBJ1-2; abundance: .; len: 13; v_gene: TRBV11-2; d_gene: .; CDR3aa: CASSLGTNYGYTF; CDR3nt: TGTGCCAGCAGCTTAGGGACAAACTATGGCTACACCTTC
j_gene: TRBJ2-1; abundance: few; len: 17; v_gene: TRBV10-1; d_gene: TRBD2; CDR3aa: CASSVGPGLADHNEQFF; CDR3nt: TGCGCCAGCAGTGTTGGCCCCGGACTAGCGGACCACAATGAGCAGTTCTTC
j_gene: TRBJ2-1; abundance: .; len: 18; v_gene: TRBV28; d_gene: TRBD2; CDR3aa: CASSFTSGRPLLWNEQFF; CDR3nt: TGTGCCAGCAGTTTCACTAGCGGGAGGCCCCTCCTCTGGAATGAGCAGTTCTTC
j_gene: TRBJ1-5; abundance: .; len: 13; v_gene: TRBV2; d_gene: .; CDR3aa: CASRDPGNQPQHF; CDR3nt: TGTGCCAGCAGGGACCCAGGGAATCAGCCCCAGCATTTT
j_gene: TRBJ2-3; abundance: .; len: 16; v_gene: TRBV28; d_gene: TRBD2; CDR3aa: CASSLSGRRSTDTQYF; CDR3nt: TGTGCCAGCAGTTTAAGCGGGAGGCGTAGCACAGATACGCAGTATTTT
j_gene: TRBJ1-3; abundance: .; len: 15; v_gene: TRBV5-1; d_gene: .; CDR3aa: CASTLSDSSGNTIYF; CDR3nt: TGCGCCAGCACCCTCAGTGACAGCTCTGGAAACACCATATATTTT
j_gene: TRBJ2-5; abundance: .; len: 15; v_gene: TRBV30; d_gene: TRBD2; CDR3aa: CAWKAAGGRGETQYF; CDR3nt: TGTGCCTGGAAGGCGGCGGGAGGGCGGGGGGAGACCCAGTACTTC
j_gene: TRBJ1-3; abundance: .; len: 14; v_gene: TRBV27; d_gene: TRBD1; CDR3aa: CASSLTGGGNTIYF; CDR3nt: TGTGCCAGCAGTTTAACAGGGGGTGGAAACACCATATATTTT
j_gene: TRBJ2-7; abundance: .; len: 13; v_gene: TRBV2; d_gene: .; CDR3aa: CASSELASYEQYF; CDR3nt: TGTGCCAGCAGTGAACTAGCATCCTACGAGCAGTACTTC
j_gene: TRBJ1-2; abundance: .; len: 13; v_gene: TRBV9; d_gene: TRBD1; CDR3aa: CASSPRGSYGYTF; CDR3nt: TGTGCCAGCAGCCCCAGGGGGAGCTATGGCTACACCTTC
j_gene: TRBJ1-1; abundance: .; len: 16; v_gene: TRBV7-9; d_gene: .; CDR3aa: CAGSLGGGVMNTEAFF; CDR3nt: TGTGCCGGCAGCTTAGGTGGGGGGGTTATGAACACTGAAGCTTTCTTT
j_gene: TRBJ1-2; abundance: .; len: 15; v_gene: TRBV7-2; d_gene: .; CDR3aa: CASSVSRGVNYGYTF; CDR3nt: TGTGCCAGCAGCGTATCCCGCGGAGTAAACTATGGCTACACCTTC
j_gene: TRBJ2-5; abundance: .; len: 15; v_gene: TRBV5-4; d_gene: TRBD2; CDR3aa: CASSPGLAGQETQYF; CDR3nt: TGTGCCAGCAGCCCTGGACTAGCGGGCCAAGAGACCCAGTACTTC
j_gene: TRBJ2-7; abundance: few; len: 12; v_gene: TRBV30; d_gene: .; CDR3aa: CAWSVGGSEQYF; CDR3nt: TGTGCCTGGAGTGTCGGAGGGAGCGAGCAGTACTTC
j_gene: TRBJ2-3; abundance: .; len: 16; v_gene: TRBV4-1; d_gene: TRBD2; CDR3aa: CASSPARTSGTDTQYF; CDR3nt: TGCGCCAGCAGCCCAGCACGTACTAGCGGGACGGATACGCAGTATTTT
j_gene: TRBJ2-1; abundance: .; len: 14; v_gene: TRBV18; d_gene: .; CDR3aa: CASSRSPAYNEQFF; CDR3nt: TGTGCCAGCTCACGGAGCCCGGCCTACAATGAGCAGTTCTTC
j_gene: TRBJ2-5; abundance: .; len: 15; v_gene: TRBV25-1; d_gene: TRBD2; CDR3aa: CASSEREGPQETQYF; CDR3nt: TGTGCCAGCAGTGAAAGGGAGGGCCCCCAAGAGACCCAGTACTTC
j_gene: TRBJ2-1; abundance: .; len: 15; v_gene: TRBV4-1; d_gene: TRBD2; CDR3aa: CASSLRLAGGGEQFF; CDR3nt: TGCGCCAGCAGCCTTAGACTAGCGGGAGGGGGTGAGCAGTTCTTC
j_gene: TRBJ2-7; abundance: .; len: 13; v_gene: TRBV4-1; d_gene: .; CDR3aa: CASSPPSRREQYF; CDR3nt: TGCGCCAGCAGCCCCCCTTCGCGTCGCGAGCAGTACTTC
j_gene: TRBJ2-5; abundance: .; len: 14; v_gene: TRBV5-4; d_gene: .; CDR3aa: CASSPQTGIETQYF; CDR3nt: TGTGCCAGCAGCCCCCAAACAGGGATCGAGACCCAGTACTTC
j_gene: TRBJ2-1; abundance: .; len: 15; v_gene: TRBV30; d_gene: TRBD2; CDR3aa: CAWSRGGMSYNEQFF; CDR3nt: TGTGCCTGGAGTCGGGGAGGGATGTCCTACAATGAGCAGTTCTTC
j_gene: TRBJ2-3; abundance: .; len: 14; v_gene: TRBV19; d_gene: .; CDR3aa: CASQAGPDTDTQYF; CDR3nt: TGTGCCAGCCAAGCGGGCCCAGACACAGATACGCAGTATTTT
j_gene: TRBJ1-3; abundance: .; len: 15; v_gene: TRBV7-9; d_gene: TRBD1; CDR3aa: CASSLLQGNGNTIYF; CDR3nt: TGTGCCAGCAGCTTATTACAGGGGAATGGGAACACCATATATTTT
j_gene: TRBJ2-7; abundance: .; len: 13; v_gene: TRBV7-9; d_gene: .; CDR3aa: CSSSLQGGYEQYF; CDR3nt: TGTTCCAGCAGCTTACAAGGGGGTTACGAGCAGTACTTC
j_gene: TRBJ2-7; abundance: few; len: 14; v_gene: TRBV6-1; d_gene: .; CDR3aa: CASRTGWFDYEQYF; CDR3nt: TGTGCCAGCAGAACAGGGTGGTTCGACTACGAGCAGTACTTC
j_gene: TRBJ1-1; abundance: .; len: 13; v_gene: TRBV1; d_gene: .; CDR3aa: CTSSQSMNTEAFF; CDR3nt: TGCACCAGCAGCCAATCCATGAACACTGAAGCTTTCTTT
j_gene: TRBJ2-1; abundance: .; len: 16; v_gene: TRBV9; d_gene: TRBD2; CDR3aa: CASSLRSGESRTEQFF; CDR3nt: TGTGCCAGCAGCCTCCGTAGCGGGGAGTCGAGGACTGAGCAGTTCTTC
j_gene: TRBJ2-3; abundance: .; len: 14; v_gene: TRBV6-4; d_gene: .; CDR3aa: CASSDSQGTDTQYF; CDR3nt: TGTGCCAGCAGTGACTCACAGGGCACAGATACGCAGTATTTT
j_gene: TRBJ2-3; abundance: .; len: 15; v_gene: TRBV7-9; d_gene: .; CDR3aa: CASSGLAQSTDTQYF; CDR3nt: TGTGCCAGCAGCGGCCTAGCACAAAGCACAGATACGCAGTATTTT
j_gene: TRBJ2-7; abundance: .; len: 15; v_gene: TRBV29-1; d_gene: .; CDR3aa: CSVVDIRQGGHEQYF; CDR3nt: TGCAGCGTTGTCGATATTCGACAGGGAGGCCACGAGCAGTACTTC
j_gene: TRBJ2-5; abundance: .; len: 15; v_gene: TRBV4-1; d_gene: .; CDR3aa: CASSQAGQTQETQYF; CDR3nt: TGCGCCAGCAGCCAAGCCGGACAGACCCAAGAGACCCAGTACTTC
j_gene: TRBJ2-1; abundance: .; len: 13; v_gene: TRBV9; d_gene: .; CDR3aa: CASSVFGGDEQFF; CDR3nt: TGTGCCAGCAGCGTATTCGGGGGTGATGAGCAGTTCTTC